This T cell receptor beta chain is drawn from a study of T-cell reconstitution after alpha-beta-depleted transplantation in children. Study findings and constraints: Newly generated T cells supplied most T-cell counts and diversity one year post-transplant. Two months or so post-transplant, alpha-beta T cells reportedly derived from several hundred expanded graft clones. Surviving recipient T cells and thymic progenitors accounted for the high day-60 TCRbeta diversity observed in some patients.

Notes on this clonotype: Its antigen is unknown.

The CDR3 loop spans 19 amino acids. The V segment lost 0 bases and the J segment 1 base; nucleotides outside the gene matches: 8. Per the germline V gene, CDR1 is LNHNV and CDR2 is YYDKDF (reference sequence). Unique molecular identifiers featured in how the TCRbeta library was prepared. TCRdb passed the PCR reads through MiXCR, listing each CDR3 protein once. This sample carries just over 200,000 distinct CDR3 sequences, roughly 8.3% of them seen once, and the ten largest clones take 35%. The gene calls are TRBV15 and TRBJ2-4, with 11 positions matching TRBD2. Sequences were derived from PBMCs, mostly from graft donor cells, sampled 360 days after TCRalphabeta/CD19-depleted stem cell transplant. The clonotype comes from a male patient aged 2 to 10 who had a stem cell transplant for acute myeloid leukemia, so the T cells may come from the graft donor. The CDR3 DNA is TGTGCCACCAGCAGAGATATTCTAGCGGGAGGAGTTGCCAAAAACATTCAGTACTTC. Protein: CATSRDILAGGVAKNIQYF. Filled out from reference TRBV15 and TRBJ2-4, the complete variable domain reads DAMVIQNPRYQVTQFGKPVTLSCSQTLNHNVMYWYQQKSSQAPKLLFHYYDKDFNNEADTPDNFQSRRPNTSFCFLDIRSPGLGDTAMYLCATSRDILAGGVAKNIQYFGAGTRLSVL.